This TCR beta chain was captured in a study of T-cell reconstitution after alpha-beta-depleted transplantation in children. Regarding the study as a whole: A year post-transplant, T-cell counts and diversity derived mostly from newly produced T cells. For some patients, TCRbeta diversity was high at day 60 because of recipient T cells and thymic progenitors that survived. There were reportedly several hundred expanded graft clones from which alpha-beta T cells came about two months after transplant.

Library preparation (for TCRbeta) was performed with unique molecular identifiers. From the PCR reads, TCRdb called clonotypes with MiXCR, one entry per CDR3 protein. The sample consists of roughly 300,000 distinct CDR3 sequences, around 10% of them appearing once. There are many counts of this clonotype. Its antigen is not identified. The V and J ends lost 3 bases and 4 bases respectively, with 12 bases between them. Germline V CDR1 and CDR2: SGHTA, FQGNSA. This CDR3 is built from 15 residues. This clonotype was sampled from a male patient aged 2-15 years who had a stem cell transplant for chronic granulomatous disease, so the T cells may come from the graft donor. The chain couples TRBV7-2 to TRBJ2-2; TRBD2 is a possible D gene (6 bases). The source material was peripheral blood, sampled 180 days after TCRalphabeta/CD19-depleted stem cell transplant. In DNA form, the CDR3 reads TGTGCCAGCAGCTTTGCGGGACCCCTCACCGGGGAGCTGTTTTTT. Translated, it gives CASSFAGPLTGELFF.